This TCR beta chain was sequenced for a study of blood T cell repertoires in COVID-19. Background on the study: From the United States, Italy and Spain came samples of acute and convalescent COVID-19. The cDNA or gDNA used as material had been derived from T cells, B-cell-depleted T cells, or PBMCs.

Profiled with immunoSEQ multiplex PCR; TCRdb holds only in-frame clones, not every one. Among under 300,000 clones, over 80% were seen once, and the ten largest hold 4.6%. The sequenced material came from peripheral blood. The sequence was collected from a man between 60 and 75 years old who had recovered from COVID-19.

CDR3 sequence: CASSINQGVSSQPQHF. The CDR3 DNA follows: TGTGCCAGTAGTATAAATCAGGGGGTGAGTTCTCAGCCCCAGCATTTT. This chain connects TRBV19 to TRBJ1-5; the match to TRBD1 covers 7 bases. This CDR3 is built from 16 residues. In germline, CDR1 is LNHDA, CDR2 SQIVND (reference sequence). V shed 2 bases, J shed 6 bases, and the junction held 10 bases outside the gene matches.